Listed below are T cell receptor beta chains from one sample, sequenced in a study of cytomegalovirus exposure and HLA in healthy donors. Assay: immunoSEQ multiplex PCR; the TCRdb copy retains only in-frame clones and omits some. Of 150,000 to 200,000 clones listed, roughly 80% were seen once; the top ten hold about 7%. The specimen sequenced was PBMCs. The receptor set was obtained from a man aged 30-40 years in good health and CMV-seropositive. CDR3s leave out the opening cysteine and the closing phenylalanine or tryptophan.

J gene	V gene	CDR3 protein
TRBJ2-1	TRBV10-3	ATRQGPYPYNEQF
TRBJ2-1	TRBV4-1	ASSQARTSRDEQF
TRBJ2-3	TRBV5-6	ASSLNTGGVGDTQY
TRBJ2-1	TRBV7-9	ASSYGTAYNEQF
TRBJ1-4	TRBV15	ATSRGPGDANREKLF
TRBJ2-1	TRBV7-2	ASSSPVILRPYNEQF
TRBJ1-1	TRBV2	ASSVGNRYTEAF
TRBJ1-1	TRBV4-1	ASSPRDTPNTEAF
TRBJ2-4	TRBV7-2	ASSWQSGDGIQY
TRBJ2-7	TRBV29-1	SVEDETYEQY
TRBJ1-6	TRBV10-3	AIRGTGTSPLH
TRBJ1-2	TRBV30	AWSPGVYGYT
TRBJ2-7	TRBV28	ATGTAYEQY
TRBJ2-7	TRBV7-2	ASSLEQVTYEQY
TRBJ2-6	TRBV21-1	ASSFCRGAGANVLT
TRBJ2-5	TRBV27	ASSLSSLQGRGETQY
TRBJ1-3	TRBV14	ASSEPGQESGNTIY
TRBJ1-1	TRBV18	AGSPRGYTEAF
TRBJ1-1	TRBV4-1	ASSQGLKAF
TRBJ2-2	TRBV7-6	ASSLSGGGELF
TRBJ2-3	TRBV9	ASSVWWGGKADTQY
TRBJ2-3	TRBV7-9	ASSLDLGQVIATDTQY
TRBJ1-5	TRBV28	ASSLRGINQPQH
TRBJ1-1	TRBV5-4	ASSLQGHDTEAF
TRBJ2-1	TRBV4-3	ASSQDLGRVYNEQF